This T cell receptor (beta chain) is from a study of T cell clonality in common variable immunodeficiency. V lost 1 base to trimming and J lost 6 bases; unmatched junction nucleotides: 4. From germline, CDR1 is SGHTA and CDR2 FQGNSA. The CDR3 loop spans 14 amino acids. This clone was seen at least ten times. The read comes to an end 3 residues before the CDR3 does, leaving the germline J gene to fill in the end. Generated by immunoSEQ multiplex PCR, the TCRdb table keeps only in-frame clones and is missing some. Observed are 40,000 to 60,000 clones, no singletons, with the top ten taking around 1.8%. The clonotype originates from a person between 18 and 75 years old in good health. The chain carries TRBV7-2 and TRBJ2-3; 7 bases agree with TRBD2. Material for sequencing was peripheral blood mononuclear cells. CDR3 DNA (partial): TGTGCCAGCAGCTTAGGCGGGAGCCCTGATACG. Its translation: CASSLGGSPDT. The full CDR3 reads CASSLGGSPDTQYF.